This TCR beta chain was sequenced during a study of blood T cell repertoires in COVID-19. Study-level background: Spain, Italy and the United States supplied samples that represented acute and convalescent COVID-19.

How the authors handled the data: It was from reference gene primer amplification that nucleated cell counts were estimated. Profiling relied on immunoSEQ multiplex PCR, and the TCRdb table lists in-frame clones only, not all of them. V, J and clone size are those of that table, while D and trimming were read from the DNA. The repertoire includes tens of thousands of clones, about 90% of them detected once, and about 4.7% sits in the top ten. Germline V gene sequence: CDR1 MDHEN, CDR2 SYDVKM. The ends were cut back, 8 bases at V and 4 bases at J, with 13 bases in the middle. There are 13 residues in the CDR3.

This clonotype originated in a human donor in a cohort sampled during active COVID-19. V is TRBV28 and J is TRBJ2-3, with D possibly being TRBD1 (5 bases). Sequenced: peripheral blood. The CDR3 DNA is TGTGCCAGCCGGCAGGGCCGCGCAGATACGCAGTATTTT. This translates into CASRQGRADTQYF.